Sequencing of this TCR beta chain was carried out in a study of shared clonotypes between healthy human individuals (TCRdb year 2020). Broadly, across the study: A couple of women and a few men aged 18 to 49 years were included in the cohort. To estimate repertoire size and how much clonotypes are shared between individuals, the study performed deep sequencing of blood TCR repertoires from about five healthy adults. Between about 0.94 and 8.9 billion PBMCs per donor were obtained by leukapheresis. Per donor, three plates each were used for CD4 naive and CD4 memory, two for CD8 naive, and one for CD8 memory. Different laboratories and diverse techniques were used to prepare libraries and sequence TCR repertoires, to increase sequencing depth and limit assay-specific biases.

Spanning cysteine to phenylalanine, the CDR3 consists of 14 amino acids. Here the CDR3 DNA is all that survives: 42 bases in frame from base 1. V drops 3 bases and J drops 6 bases, leaving 11 bases in between. The germline V gene (reference sequence) yields MNHEY for CDR1 and SMNVEV for CDR2. General findings and caveats noted by the study authors: The small number of donors limited the genetic and exposure-history diversity represented. Pairwise subsampling led to the expectation that sequencing depth would affect the degree of clonotype sharing among donors. Even with the large sequencing depth, rarefaction of the sorted-subset datasets indicated that sequencing was incomplete. Larger estimated clonotype richness was generally found for naive subsets than for memory subsets. Sampling was limited to blood, and TCR repertoires in tissue likely differ from TCR repertoires in blood. About 4.5% of naive CD4, roughly 3.6% of naive CD8, 2.3% of memory CD4, and 0.35% to 0.5% of memory CD8 clonotypes were shared across several donors. Clonotypes shared by all four sorted-subset donors showed higher generation probabilities than non-shared clonotypes.

Using the deep immunoSEQ assay, TCR CDR3 regions were amplified from genomic DNA by multiplex PCR. Extracted genomic DNA from each cell subset was distributed evenly across all wells of several immunoSEQ 96-well plates, and each plate was treated as a replicate. Each replicate PCR for sorted subsets received around 200 ng genomic DNA, equal to around 32,000 T cell genomes. Purified libraries were measured with a Qubit 3.0 fluorometer, size-checked on a Bioanalyzer 2100, and measured again with the KAPA Library Quantification kit. Every immunoSEQ 96-well plate was sequenced on a dedicated single-read 150-cycle Illumina NextSeq 550 flow cell. Regarding the original processing steps: Because the immunoSEQ output held only junctional sequences and lacked quality scores, the filtering could not match the filtering applied to full-length reads. To assign V/J genes and CDR3, sequences were annotated using PyIR, a Python wrapper for IgBLAST v1.9, with IMGT germline references. Reads with weak V/J assignments (E-value above 1e-6), missing CDR3, stop codons, out-of-frame junctions, or ambiguous translated residues were removed. V3J clonotypes were defined by identical inferred V gene, J gene, and CDR3 amino acid sequence. Percentage overlap between repertoires was computed as shared unique clonotypes divided by the size of the smaller repertoire. Repertoire richness was assessed with RTK rarefaction, the Chao1 estimator, and Recon v2.1 estimates of unobserved clonotypes. Generation probabilities were computed with OLGA for all TCRbeta clonotypes obtained by the gDNA method from several donors. This is the immuneACCESS table as TCRdb keeps it, with only in-frame sequences that have V and J called. A part of the clones is gone; compared with another copy, unresolved V genes explain less than half, and the rest is unexplained. V and J calls and clone size come straight from that table; D and trimming were deduced from the DNA. The sample table contains more than 1 million clones; only one count was recorded for approximately 80% of them. The top ten hold 0.4% to 0.55% of the sample.

Healthy HIV-negative adults with no recently reported acute infections or vaccinations were included as donors. Every donor was a Caucasian adult residing in Nashville, Tennessee, USA. CD4+ T cells were enriched by magnetic negative selection; naive cells were then positively selected on CD45RA, and the negative fraction formed the memory subset. Blood was collected by leukapheresis, and PBMCs were isolated by Ficoll-Histopaque density gradient centrifugation and then cryopreserved in liquid nitrogen vapor phase. Analytical flow cytometry was used to check the purity and quantity of each magnetically sorted T cell population. Each sorted fraction had its genomic DNA isolated and then quantified by UV absorbance on a Nanodrop 2000c. This clone was observed a handful of times. Its antigen target is currently unknown. No base quality information exists; no much larger clone differs at one position.

Sequenced sample: memory CD4+ T cells from PBMCs. Read against the paper, the sample's cell subset or site label means: CD45RA-negative fraction. The source is a man in his late teens or twenties in good health. Some clones in this sample may be carry-over from other donors' samples. The rearrangement combines TRBV27 with TRBJ1-4; no D gene can be assigned with confidence. The nucleotide sequence is TGTGCCAGCAGTTTCTCGGGGTCCCATGAAAAACTGTTTTTT. Its translation reads: CASSFSGSHEKLFF.